This T cell receptor beta chain was identified in a study of cytomegalovirus exposure and HLA in healthy donors. Study details: Some 85 million unique TCRs, all from HLA-typed donors, were included in an early release of the data.

PCR was performed using 60 Vbeta and 13 Jbeta primers. The repertoire was sequenced with immunoSEQ multiplex PCR; TCRdb's copy has only in-frame clones and lacks some. The sample gives roughly 220,000 clones, under 80% of which show up once; 1.8% is in the top ten. Germline V gene sequence: CDR1 SNHLY, CDR2 FYNNEI. V was shortened by 2 bases and J by 2 bases, with 13 bases between the two germline ends. The CDR3 has 16 amino acids. To note about this clone: Its matching antigen is unknown.

The study's findings and limits: It was 150 or so TCR beta chains that were listed as cytomegalovirus-associated.

The source is a woman aged 25 to 39 in good health and CMV-seronegative. The sequenced sample consisted of PBMCs. The chain is built from TRBV2 and TRBJ1-3; D is perhaps TRBD1 (6 bases). The CDR3 DNA follows: TGTGCCAGCAGTGAACAGGGGACCGGGGCTGGAAACACCATATATTTT. This encodes CASSEQGTGAGNTIYF.